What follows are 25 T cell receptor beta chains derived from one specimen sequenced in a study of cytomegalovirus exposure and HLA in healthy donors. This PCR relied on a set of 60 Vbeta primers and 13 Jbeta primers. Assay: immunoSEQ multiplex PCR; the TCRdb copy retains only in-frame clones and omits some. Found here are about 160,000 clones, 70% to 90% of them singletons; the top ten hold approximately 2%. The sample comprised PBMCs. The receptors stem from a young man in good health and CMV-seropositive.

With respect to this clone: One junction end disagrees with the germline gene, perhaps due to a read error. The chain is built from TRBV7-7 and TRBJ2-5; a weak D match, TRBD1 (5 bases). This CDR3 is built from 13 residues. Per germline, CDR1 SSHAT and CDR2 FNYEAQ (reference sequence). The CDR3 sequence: CASSLGHVETQYF. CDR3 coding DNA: TGTGCTAGCAGCTTAGGACACGTGGAGACCCAGTACTTC.

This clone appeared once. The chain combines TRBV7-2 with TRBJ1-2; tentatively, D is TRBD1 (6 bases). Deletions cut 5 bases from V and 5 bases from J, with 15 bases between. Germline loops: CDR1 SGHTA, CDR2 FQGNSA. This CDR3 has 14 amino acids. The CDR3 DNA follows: TGTGCCAGCAGCACCACTACAGGGCCTTATGGCTACACCTTC. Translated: CASSTTTGPYGYTF. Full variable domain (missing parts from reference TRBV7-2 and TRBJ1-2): GAGVSQSPSNKVTEKGKDVELRCDPISGHTALYWYRQSLGQGLEFLIYFQGNSAPDKSGLPSDRFSAERTGGSVSTLTIQRTQQEDSAVYLCASSTTTGPYGYTFGSGTRLTVV.

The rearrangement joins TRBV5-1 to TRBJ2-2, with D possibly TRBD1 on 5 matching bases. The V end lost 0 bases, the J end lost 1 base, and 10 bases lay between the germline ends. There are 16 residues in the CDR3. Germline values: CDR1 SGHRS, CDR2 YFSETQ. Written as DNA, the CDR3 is TGCGCCAGCAGCTTGGTTATGGGGCAGAACACCGGGGAGCTGTTTTTT. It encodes CASSLVMGQNTGELFF.

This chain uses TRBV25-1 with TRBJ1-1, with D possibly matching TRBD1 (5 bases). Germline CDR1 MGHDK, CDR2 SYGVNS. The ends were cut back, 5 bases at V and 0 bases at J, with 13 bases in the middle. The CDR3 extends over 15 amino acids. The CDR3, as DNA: TGTGCCAGCAGTCGGGCGGGACCAATGAACACTGAAGCTTTCTTT. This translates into CASSRAGPMNTEAFF.

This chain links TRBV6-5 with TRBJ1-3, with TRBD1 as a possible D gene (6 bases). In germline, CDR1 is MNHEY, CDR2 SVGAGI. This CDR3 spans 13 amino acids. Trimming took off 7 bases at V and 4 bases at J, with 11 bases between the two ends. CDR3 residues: CASTQTGGNTIYF. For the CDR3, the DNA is TGTGCCAGCACTCAGACAGGCGGAAACACCATATATTTT.

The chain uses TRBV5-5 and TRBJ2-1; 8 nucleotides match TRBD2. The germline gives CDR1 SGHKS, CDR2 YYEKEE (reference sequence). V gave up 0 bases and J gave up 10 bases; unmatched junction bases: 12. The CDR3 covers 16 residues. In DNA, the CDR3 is TGTGCCAGCAGCTTGGGGGGGGTTAGCGGGGTCTTCGAGCAGTTCTTC. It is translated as CASSLGGVSGVFEQFF.

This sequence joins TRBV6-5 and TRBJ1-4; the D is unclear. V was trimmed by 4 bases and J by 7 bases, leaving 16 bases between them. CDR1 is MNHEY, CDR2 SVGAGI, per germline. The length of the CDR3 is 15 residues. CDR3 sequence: CASSSANLVLEKLFF. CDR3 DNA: TGTGCCAGCAGTTCCGCCAACTTAGTTCTTGAAAAACTGTTTTTT.

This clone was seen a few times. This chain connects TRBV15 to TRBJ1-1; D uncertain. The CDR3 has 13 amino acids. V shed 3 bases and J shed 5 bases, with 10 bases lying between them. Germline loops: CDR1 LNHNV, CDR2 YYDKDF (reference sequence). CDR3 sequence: CATSRTKKTEAFF. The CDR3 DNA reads TGTGCCACCAGCAGGACAAAAAAAACTGAAGCTTTCTTT.

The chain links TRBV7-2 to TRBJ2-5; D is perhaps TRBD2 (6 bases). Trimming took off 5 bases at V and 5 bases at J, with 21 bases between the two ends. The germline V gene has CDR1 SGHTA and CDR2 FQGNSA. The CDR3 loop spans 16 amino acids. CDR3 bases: TGTGCCAGCAGCCCGGCGGGGACCCCCGGTGGCGAGACCCAGTACTTC. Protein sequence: CASSPAGTPGGETQYF. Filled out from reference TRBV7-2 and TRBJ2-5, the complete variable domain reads GAGVSQSPSNKVTEKGKDVELRCDPISGHTALYWYRQSLGQGLEFLIYFQGNSAPDKSGLPSDRFSAERTGGSVSTLTIQRTQQEDSAVYLCASSPAGTPGGETQYFGPGTRLLVL.

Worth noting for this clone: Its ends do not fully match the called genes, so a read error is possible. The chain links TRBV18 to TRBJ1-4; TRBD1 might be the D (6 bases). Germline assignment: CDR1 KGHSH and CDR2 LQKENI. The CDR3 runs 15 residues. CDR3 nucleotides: TGTACCAGCTCACCTCAGGGGACAACTAATGAAAAACTGTTTTTT. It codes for CTSSPQGTTNEKLFF. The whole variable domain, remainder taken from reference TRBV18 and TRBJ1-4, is NAGVMQNPRHLVRRRGQEARLRCSPMKGHSHVYWYRQLPEEGLKFMVYLQKENIIDESGMPKERFSAEFPKEGPSILRIQQVVRGDSAAYFCTSSPQGTTNEKLFFGSGTQLSVL.

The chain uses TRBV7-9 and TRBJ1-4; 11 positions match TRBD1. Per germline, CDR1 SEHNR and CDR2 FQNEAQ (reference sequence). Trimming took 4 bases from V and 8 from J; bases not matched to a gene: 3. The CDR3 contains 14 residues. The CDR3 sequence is CASSSGQGDEKLFF. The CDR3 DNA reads TGTGCCAGCAGCTCGGGACAGGGGGACGAAAAACTGTTTTTT. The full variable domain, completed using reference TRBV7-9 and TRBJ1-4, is DTGVSQNPRHKITKRGQNVTFRCDPISEHNRLYWYRQTLGQGPEFLTYFQNEAQLEKSRLLSDRFSAERPKGSFSTLEIQRTEQGDSAMYLCASSSGQGDEKLFFGSGTQLSVL.

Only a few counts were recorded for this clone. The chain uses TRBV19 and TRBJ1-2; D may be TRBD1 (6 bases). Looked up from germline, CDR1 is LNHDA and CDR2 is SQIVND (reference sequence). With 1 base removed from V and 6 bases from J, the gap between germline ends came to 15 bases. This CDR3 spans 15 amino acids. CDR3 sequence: CASSIAAGVADGYTF. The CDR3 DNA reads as TGTGCCAGTAGTATAGCCGCAGGGGTGGCGGATGGCTACACCTTC. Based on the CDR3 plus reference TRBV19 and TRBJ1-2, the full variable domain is DGGITQSPKYLFRKEGQNVTLSCEQNLNHDAMYWYRQDPGQGLRLIYYSQIVNDFQKGDIAEGYSVSREKKESFPLTVTSAQKNPTAFYLCASSIAAGVADGYTFGSGTRLTVV.

In DNA, the CDR3 is TGTGCCAGCAGTGAAAAGCTAGCGGGGGGGGAGACCCAGTACTTC. Translated: CASSEKLAGGETQYF. The gene calls are TRBV6-1 and TRBJ2-5, with 12 bases identical to TRBD2. Germline CDR1 reads MNHNS; CDR2 reads SASEGT. The CDR3 length is 15 residues. The trim removed 2 bases at V and 5 bases at J, leaving 3 bases unmatched.

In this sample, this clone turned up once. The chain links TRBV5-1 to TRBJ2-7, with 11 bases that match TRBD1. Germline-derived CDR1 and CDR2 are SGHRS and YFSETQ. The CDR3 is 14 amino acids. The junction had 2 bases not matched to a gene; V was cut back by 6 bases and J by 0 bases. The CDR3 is CASTGTGGSYEQYF. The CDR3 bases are TGCGCCAGCACCGGGACAGGGGGCTCCTACGAGCAGTACTTC.

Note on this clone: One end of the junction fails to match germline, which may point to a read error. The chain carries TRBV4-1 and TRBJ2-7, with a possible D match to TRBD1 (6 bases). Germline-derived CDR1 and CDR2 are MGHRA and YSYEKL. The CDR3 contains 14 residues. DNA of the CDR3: TGCACCAGCAGCCTGAGGGACATCGGCTACGAGCAGTACTTC. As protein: CTSSLRDIGYEQYF.

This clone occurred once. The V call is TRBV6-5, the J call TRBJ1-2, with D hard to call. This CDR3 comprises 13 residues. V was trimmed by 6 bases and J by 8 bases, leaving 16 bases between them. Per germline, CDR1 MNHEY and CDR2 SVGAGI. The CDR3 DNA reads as TGTGCCAGCAGACCGCAGTGGCTAGGAGGCTACACCTTC. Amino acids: CASRPQWLGGYTF.

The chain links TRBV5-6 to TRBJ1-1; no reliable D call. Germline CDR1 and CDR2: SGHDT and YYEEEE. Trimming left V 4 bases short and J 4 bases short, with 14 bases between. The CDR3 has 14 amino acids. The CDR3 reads CASSPESGSTEAFF. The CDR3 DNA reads TGTGCCAGCAGCCCGGAATCGGGTAGCACTGAAGCTTTCTTT.

CDR3 amino acids: CATSRGTDNEQFF. CDR3 nucleotides: TGTGCCACCAGCAGAGGAACGGACAATGAGCAGTTCTTC. This rearrangement joins TRBV15 to TRBJ2-1, with D unclear. V lost 1 base, J lost 5 bases, and 6 bases lay in between. This CDR3 is built from 13 residues. Looked up from germline, CDR1 is LNHNV and CDR2 is YYDKDF (reference sequence). Together with reference TRBV15 and TRBJ2-1, the CDR3 gives the full variable domain: DAMVIQNPRYQVTQFGKPVTLSCSQTLNHNVMYWYQQKSSQAPKLLFHYYDKDFNNEADTPDNFQSRRPNTSFCFLDIRSPGLGDTAMYLCATSRGTDNEQFFGPGTRLTVL.

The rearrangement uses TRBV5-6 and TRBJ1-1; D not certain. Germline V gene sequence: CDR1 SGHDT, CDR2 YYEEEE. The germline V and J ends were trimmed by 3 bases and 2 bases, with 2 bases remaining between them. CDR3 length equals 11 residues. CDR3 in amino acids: CASSSNTEAFF. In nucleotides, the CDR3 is TGTGCCAGCAGCTCAAACACTGAAGCTTTCTTT. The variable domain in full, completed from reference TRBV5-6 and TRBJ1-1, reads DAGVTQSPTHLIKTRGQQVTLRCSPKSGHDTVSWYQQALGQGPQFIFQYYEEEERQRGNFPDRFSGHQFPNYSSELNVNALLLGDSALYLCASSSNTEAFFGQGTRLTVV.

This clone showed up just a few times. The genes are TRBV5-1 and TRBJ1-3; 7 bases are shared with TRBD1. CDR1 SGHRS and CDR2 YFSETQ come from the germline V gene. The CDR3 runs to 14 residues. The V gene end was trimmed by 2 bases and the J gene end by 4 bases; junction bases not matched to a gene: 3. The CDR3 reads CASSLQGSGNTIYF. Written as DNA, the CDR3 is TGCGCCAGCAGCTTACAGGGGTCGGGAAACACCATATATTTT.

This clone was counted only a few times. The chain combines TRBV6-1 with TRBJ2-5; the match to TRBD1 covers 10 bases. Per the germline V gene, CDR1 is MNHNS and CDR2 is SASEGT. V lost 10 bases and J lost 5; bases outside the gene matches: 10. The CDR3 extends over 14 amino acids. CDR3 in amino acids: CAISPGQGWETQYF. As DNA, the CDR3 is TGTGCCATCTCCCCGGGACAGGGGTGGGAGACCCAGTACTTC.

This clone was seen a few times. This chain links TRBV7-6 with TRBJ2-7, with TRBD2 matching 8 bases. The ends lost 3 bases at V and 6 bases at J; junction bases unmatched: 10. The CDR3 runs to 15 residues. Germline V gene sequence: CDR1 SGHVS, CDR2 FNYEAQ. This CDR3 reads CASSLRPREGGEQYF. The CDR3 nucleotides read TGTGCCAGCAGCTTGAGACCCCGGGAGGGGGGCGAGCAGTACTTC.

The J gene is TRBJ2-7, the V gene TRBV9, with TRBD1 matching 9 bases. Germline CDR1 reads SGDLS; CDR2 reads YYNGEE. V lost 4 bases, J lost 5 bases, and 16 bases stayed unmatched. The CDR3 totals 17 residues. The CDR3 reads CASSFRRDGQGNDEQYF. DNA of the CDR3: TGTGCCAGCAGCTTCCGCCGCGACGGACAGGGGAACGACGAGCAGTACTTC.

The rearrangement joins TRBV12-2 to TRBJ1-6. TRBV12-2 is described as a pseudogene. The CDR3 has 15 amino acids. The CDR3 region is CASRLARGCGKPLHF. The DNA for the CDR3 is TGTGCAAGTCGCTTAGCCAGAGGGTGTGGGAAACCCCTCCACTTT.

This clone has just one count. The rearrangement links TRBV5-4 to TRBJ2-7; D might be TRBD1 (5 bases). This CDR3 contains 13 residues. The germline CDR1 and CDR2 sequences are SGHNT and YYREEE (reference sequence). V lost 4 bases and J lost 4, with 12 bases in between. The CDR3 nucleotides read TGTGCCAGCAGCACCACAGGTTTTTACGAGCAGTACTTC. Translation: CASSTTGFYEQYF.